These 12 T cell receptor beta chains were sequenced from one sample in a study of response to subunit inactivated influenza vaccine. TCRdb reprocessed the RT-PCR reads with MiXCR, giving one entry per CDR3 protein. The sample consists of 650,000 to 850,000 distinct CDR3 sequences, about 15% of them appearing once. The material was PBMCs from blood, obtained 14 to 15 days before vaccination. All receptors come from a middle-aged man who received an inactivated influenza vaccine.

In its sample, this clonotype was seen many times. The chain employs TRBV9 and TRBJ2-7, with 8 bases identical to TRBD1. This CDR3 is 15 amino acids long. J gave up 1 base and V 4 bases, and 7 bases lay outside the gene matches. Germline lookup yields CDR1 SGDLS and CDR2 YYNGEE. Here the CDR3 DNA reads TGTGCCAGCAGCACCGGACAGGGAAATTCCTACGAGCAGTACTTC. It encodes CASSTGQGNSYEQYF. Looking up the rest from reference TRBV9 and TRBJ2-7 gives the full variable domain: DSGVTQTPKHLITATGQRVTLRCSPRSGDLSVYWYQQSLDQGLQFLIQYYNGEERAKGNILERFSAQQFPDLHSELNLSSLELGDSALYFCASSTGQGNSYEQYFGPGTRLTVT.

The chain has TRBV18 and TRBJ2-2, with D uncertain. The germline V gene has CDR1 KGHSH and CDR2 LQKENI. Trimming cost V 6 bases and J 5 bases, with 19 bases left between them. There are 16 residues in the CDR3. The CDR3 DNA follows: TGTGCCAGCTCTCCCCCCCAGTCCTTTGGAACCGGGGAGCTGTTTTTT. The encoded protein is CASSPPQSFGTGELFF. Supplemented by reference TRBV18 and TRBJ2-2, the full variable domain reads NAGVMQNPRHLVRRRGQEARLRCSPMKGHSHVYWYRQLPEEGLKFMVYLQKENIIDESGMPKERFSAEFPKEGPSILRIQQVVRGDSAAYFCASSPPQSFGTGELFFGEGSRLTVL.

This clonotype has a handful of counts. The chain employs TRBV5-1 and TRBJ1-3; weak D call: TRBD1 (5 bases). V was clipped by 4 bases and J by 2 bases, with 19 bases between them. This CDR3 is 17 amino acids long. CDR1 SGHRS and CDR2 YFSETQ come from the germline V gene. Here the CDR3 DNA reads TGCGCCAGCAGCCCCATATCGGGCAGGGCCCCTGGAAACACCATATATTTT. Its translation is CASSPISGRAPGNTIYF.

This chain uses TRBV4-3 with TRBJ2-1; 13 bases fit TRBD2. The CDR3 is made up of 18 amino acids. The V gene's germline CDR1 is LGHNA and CDR2 YSLEER. V lost 0 bases to trimming and J lost 1 base; unmatched junction nucleotides: 3. The CDR3 reads CASSQESGLAGSYNEQFF. Written as DNA, the CDR3 is TGCGCCAGCAGCCAAGAGTCGGGACTAGCGGGATCCTACAATGAGCAGTTCTTC.

This clonotype was counted only a few times. This rearrangement joins TRBV20-1 to TRBJ1-5; D remains ambiguous. CDR3 size: 12 residues. V lost 6 bases and J lost 5, with 11 bases in between. From germline, CDR1 is DFQATT and CDR2 SNEGSKA (reference sequence). CDR3 loop: CSAMAAYQPQHF. The CDR3, as DNA: TGCAGTGCGATGGCCGCCTATCAGCCCCAGCATTTT.

The genes are TRBV28 and TRBJ2-3; 7 nucleotides match TRBD2. Germline CDR1 reads MDHEN; CDR2 reads SYDVKM. The CDR3 sequence is 20 residues long. Germline trimming cut 5 bases from V and 1 base from J; bases unmatched to any gene: 21. This CDR3 reads CASSPSGREGISGRTDTQYF. DNA of the CDR3: TGTGCCAGCAGTCCGTCGGGGAGGGAAGGGATTAGCGGCCGCACAGATACGCAGTATTTT.

The genes are TRBV7-2 and TRBJ1-2; D is uncertain. CDR1 and CDR2 from the germline V gene are SGHTA and FQGNSA. The CDR3 has 12 residues. Trimming cost V 1 base and J 11 bases, with 11 bases left between them. CDR3 loop: CASSLDAGGYTF. As DNA, the CDR3 is TGTGCCAGCAGCTTAGATGCGGGAGGGTACACCTTC.

The chain couples TRBV11-2 to TRBJ2-5; 10 nucleotides agree with TRBD1. With V trimmed by 1 base and J by 5 bases, 16 bases remained unmatched. Germline V gene data show CDR1 as SGHAT and CDR2 as FQNNGV. The CDR3 spans 19 residues. Here the CDR3 reads CASSLVGLSGTGAGETQYF. CDR3 DNA sequence: TGTGCCAGCAGCTTAGTTGGCCTGTCCGGGACAGGGGCGGGGGAGACCCAGTACTTC.

V and J are TRBV20-1 and TRBJ2-6; D may correspond to TRBD1 or TRBD2 (5 bases each). CDR1 DFQATT and CDR2 SNEGSKA come from the germline V gene (reference sequence). The CDR3 is 17 amino acids. V was shortened by 6 bases and J by 3 bases, with 21 bases between the two germline ends. This CDR3 reads CSAYSRDRGIGANVLTF. The CDR3 DNA is TGCAGTGCATACTCCCGGGACCGCGGTATTGGGGCCAACGTCCTGACTTTC.

The sample holds one count of this clonotype. The chain uses TRBV7-8 and TRBJ2-3; D not certain. Trimming took 2 bases from V and 2 from J, leaving 11 bases between them. CDR3 length equals 15 residues. The germline V gene has CDR1 SGHVS and CDR2 FQNEAQ. The CDR3 DNA reads as TGTGCCAGCAGCTTAACAGAATCACCCACAGATACGCAGTATTTT. This sequence encodes CASSLTESPTDTQYF. Filled out from reference TRBV7-8 and TRBJ2-3, the complete variable domain reads GAGVSQSPRYKVAKRGQDVALRCDPISGHVSLFWYQQALGQGPEFLTYFQNEAQLDKSGLPSDRFFAERPEGSVSTLKIQRTQQEDSAVYLCASSLTESPTDTQYFGPGTRLTVL.

This chain links TRBV5-1 with TRBJ2-7, with D possibly being TRBD1 (5 bases). The CDR3 extends over 15 amino acids. The germline V gene has CDR1 SGHRS and CDR2 YFSETQ. The V end lost 4 bases, the J end lost 6 bases, and 20 bases lay between the germline ends. The CDR3 sequence is CASSAGQTGAVEQYF. The CDR3 DNA is TGCGCCAGCAGCGCCGGGCAAACAGGTGCGGTCGAGCAGTACTTC.

The chain couples TRBV10-3 to TRBJ2-3; no clear D. The CDR3 extends over 14 amino acids. CDR1 and CDR2 (germline): ENHRY, SYGVKD. V was pared by 3 bases and J by 1 base, with 8 bases between. DNA for the CDR3: TGTGCCATCAGTGATCCTGAGCGCACAGATACGCAGTATTTT. Residues: CAISDPERTDTQYF.